Included here is one TCR beta chain sequence, with context. The sample originates from a study of blood T cell repertoires in COVID-19. Study details: Collection of acute and convalescent COVID-19 samples took place in the United States, Italy and Spain.

CDR3 length equals 15 residues. CDR1 and CDR2 (germline): LNHNV, YYDKDF (reference sequence). The V and J ends lost 4 bases and 3 bases, in that order; junction bases with no gene match: 4. Per the authors' pipeline: Scientists estimated how many nucleated cells there were by amplifying reference gene primers. Sequencing was performed with immunoSEQ multiplex PCR; in TCRdb, only in-frame clones are kept and a portion is missing. That table supplies the V and J calls and clone size; D and trimming were determined from the DNA. Of around 230,000 clones in the sample, around 85% were seen once. Residents of about two dozen US areas, aged roughly 18 to 89 years, made up the participants. Self-reported history from a screening survey and questionnaire set each donor's cohort.

The source is a woman aged 40 to 55 with acute COVID-19. Sequences were obtained from PBMCs or T cells enriched from blood (not recorded which). The genes are TRBV15 and TRBJ1-1, with TRBD1 matching 11 bases. The CDR3 DNA reads as TGTGCCACCAGCATTGAGGGACAGGGGGACACTGAAGCTTTCTTT. Amino acid sequence: CATSIEGQGDTEAFF. The whole variable domain, remainder taken from reference TRBV15 and TRBJ1-1, is DAMVIQNPRYQVTQFGKPVTLSCSQTLNHNVMYWYQQKSSQAPKLLFHYYDKDFNNEADTPDNFQSRRPNTSFCFLDIRSPGLGDTAMYLCATSIEGQGDTEAFFGQGTRLTVV.